This T cell receptor beta chain was identified in a study of T-cell reconstitution after alpha-beta-depleted transplantation in children. General study findings and limits: Surviving thymic progenitors and recipient T cells were the source of high TCRbeta diversity at day 60 in some patients. Once a year had passed after transplant, T-cell counts and diversity came mostly from newly produced T cells.

In regard to this clonotype: The antigen remains undetermined.

Germline V gene data show CDR1 as SGHRS and CDR2 as YFSETQ. The CDR3 runs 17 residues. With V trimmed by 4 bases and J by 5 bases, 10 bases remained unmatched. For TCRbeta, the library was prepared with unique molecular identifiers. TCRdb itself ran the PCR reads through MiXCR, one entry per CDR3 protein. The profile shows 55,000 to 65,000 distinct CDR3 sequences, about 40% of them singletons. Sequencing was performed on PBMCs, mostly from graft donor cells, taken 360 days after TCRalphabeta/CD19-depleted stem cell transplant. This chain uses TRBV5-1 with TRBJ2-3, with 13 bases identical to TRBD2. The receptor was isolated from a male patient aged 10-17 years who had a stem cell transplant for acute lymphoblastic leukemia, so the T cells may come from the graft donor. The CDR3 DNA is TGCGCCAGCAGCAAAACTAGCGGGGGGGCCTCCAGAGATACGCAGTATTTT. It is translated as CASSKTSGGASRDTQYF.